The 19 T cell receptor beta chains in this list originate from one sample, sequenced in a study of blood T cell repertoires in COVID-19. Measured with immunoSEQ multiplex PCR; TCRdb has only the in-frame clones, and not every one. The data contain roughly 410,000 clones, around 92% of them seen just once; the ten biggest clones take up roughly 1.2%. The sample comprised peripheral blood. The source is a man in his forties with acute or convalescent COVID-19.

The rearrangement uses TRBV3-1 (or the pseudogene TRBV3-2) and TRBJ1-1; D is perhaps TRBD1 (6 bases). V was clipped by 3 bases and J by 6 bases, with 14 bases between them. CDR1 and CDR2 from the germline V gene are LGHDT and YNNKEL (reference sequence). CDR3 length: 14 amino acids. CDR3 loop: CASSQRGGPPEAFF. For the CDR3, the DNA is TGTGCCAGCAGCCAGAGGGGGGGCCCCCCTGAAGCTTTCTTT.

The rearrangement links TRBV5-5 to TRBJ1-5; TRBD1 might be the D (6 bases). The length of the CDR3 is 17 residues. Germline V gene sequence: CDR1 SGHKS, CDR2 YYEKEE (reference sequence). Trimming cost V 4 bases and J 2 bases, with 19 bases left between them. DNA of the CDR3: TGTGCCAGCAGCCCTATCGGGGGGGCCTGGCGCAATCAGCCCCAGCATTTT. It translates to CASSPIGGAWRNQPQHF.

The chain has TRBV18 and TRBJ2-1, with 10 bases identical to TRBD2. The CDR3 totals 16 residues. The J segment lost 8 bases and the V segment lost 0 bases, leaving 7 bases of the junction unmatched. The V gene's germline CDR1 is KGHSH and CDR2 LQKENI. The CDR3 coding sequence is TGTGCCAGCTCACCACCGTGGGTAGCGGGAGGAGATGAGCAGTTCTTC. Translating gives CASSPPWVAGGDEQFF.

The V and J genes are TRBV4-1 and TRBJ2-7, with 8 bases matching TRBD2. This CDR3 has 15 residues. V shed 4 bases, J shed 4 bases, and the junction held 9 bases outside the gene matches. Germline values: CDR1 MGHRA, CDR2 YSYEKL. The CDR3 protein is CASSPPGLEVYEQYF. The CDR3 DNA reads as TGCGCCAGCAGCCCCCCGGGACTAGAGGTTTACGAGCAGTACTTC.

The chain is built from TRBV6-5 and TRBJ1-2, with 9 positions matching TRBD1. This CDR3 spans 14 amino acids. CDR1 is MNHEY, CDR2 SVGAGI, per germline. Germline trimming cut 2 bases from V and 6 bases from J; bases unmatched to any gene: 4. The DNA for the CDR3 is TGTGCCAGCAGTTACATCACAGGGGGCGATGGCTACACCTTC. Translation: CASSYITGGDGYTF.

V usage is TRBV18 and J usage is TRBJ1-2, with 7 bases lining up with TRBD1. J lost 4 bases, V lost 0 bases, and 8 bases had no gene match. CDR1 and CDR2 from the germline V gene are KGHSH and LQKENI. The CDR3 contains 16 residues. CDR3 nucleotides: TGTGCCAGCTCACCACCCGACAGGGAGCTCCTCTATGGCTACACCTTC. Translated, it gives CASSPPDRELLYGYTF.

The rearrangement uses TRBV29-1 and TRBJ2-3, with 7 bases lining up with TRBD2. V shed 3 bases and J 4 bases; nucleotides not matched to a gene: 13. The germline gives CDR1 SQVTM, CDR2 ANQGSEA. The length of the CDR3 is 16 residues. Written as DNA, the CDR3 is TGCAGCGTTGAGGGGGGGGTTGTTCAAGGTCCAGATACGCAGTATTTT. Its translation is CSVEGGVVQGPDTQYF.

Regarding this clone: In the same sample, other DNA sequences code for this CDR3. The chain joins TRBV29-1 to TRBJ2-3, with TRBD2 as a possible D gene (7 bases). Trimming removed 5 bases from V and 0 bases from J, with 21 bases in between. CDR1 is SQVTM and CDR2 is ANQGSEA in the germline V gene. CDR3 length: 17 amino acids. CDR3 coding DNA: TGCAGCGTTAACGGGGGGCCTAGGGGGGGGAGCACAGATACGCAGTATTTT. Amino acids: CSVNGGPRGGSTDTQYF.

Remarks on this clone: Mismatch with germline at one junction end may stem from a read error. The chain uses TRBV28 and TRBJ2-7, with 7 positions matching TRBD2. This CDR3 contains 15 residues. Germline V gene lookup returns CDR1 MDHEN and CDR2 SYDVKM. The CDR3 nucleotides read TGTGCCAGCAGTTTAGCGGAGACTAGCTCCCACGAGCAGTACTTC. Protein: CASSLAETSSHEQYF.

The count of this clone is one. The chain uses TRBV28 and TRBJ1-5, with 8 nucleotides matching TRBD1. CDR1 MDHEN and CDR2 SYDVKM come from the germline V gene. V trimming: 6 bases; J trimming: 6 bases; junction bases outside the gene matches: 10. This CDR3 has 15 residues. DNA of the CDR3: TGTGCCAGCAGGAGTCTCCAGGGGGCTGGTCAGCCCCAGCATTTT. It translates to CASRSLQGAGQPQHF.

DNA for the CDR3: TGTGCCAGCAGCCAAGTGGGGGGGTGGGTCGACGAGCAGTACTTC. This gives the protein CASSQVGGWVDEQYF. The chain employs TRBV4-2 and TRBJ2-7, with 7 positions matching TRBD2. This CDR3 has 15 amino acids. CDR1 and CDR2 from the germline V gene are LGHNA and YNFKEQ. With V trimmed by 1 base and J by 5 bases, 8 bases remained unmatched.

J is TRBJ1-2 and V is TRBV6-1, with a possible D match to TRBD1 (6 bases). Trimming took 3 bases from V and 4 from J, leaving 9 bases between them. The CDR3 is 13 residues long. Germline CDR1 MNHNS, CDR2 SASEGT. This chain's CDR3 is CASSEGRGYGYTF. Here the CDR3 DNA reads TGTGCCAGCAGTGAGGGCAGGGGCTATGGCTACACCTTC.

The chain couples TRBV4-2 to TRBJ2-5; no firm D call. This CDR3 is built from 15 residues. Per the germline V gene, CDR1 is LGHNA and CDR2 is YNFKEQ. The V end was cut by 0 bases, the J end by 2 bases, with 10 bases between. The chain's CDR3 is CASSQEARVQETQYF. The CDR3 DNA follows: TGTGCCAGCAGCCAAGAGGCCCGGGTTCAAGAGACCCAGTACTTC.

In this sample, this clone turned up once. The chain links TRBV4-2 to TRBJ1-4, with 8 bases that match TRBD1. This CDR3 contains 15 residues. The ends lost 5 bases at V and 7 bases at J; junction bases unmatched: 9. The germline V gene encodes CDR1 LGHNA and CDR2 YNFKEQ. CDR3 sequence (DNA): TGTGCCAGCAGCGCCTCACAGGGGGACCCTGAAAAACTGTTTTTT. Translated: CASSASQGDPEKLFF.

The rearrangement joins TRBV19 to TRBJ1-6, with 7 bases aligning to TRBD1. Trimming removed 3 bases from V and 5 bases from J; junction bases left unmatched: 1. The length of the CDR3 is 14 residues. The germline V gene encodes CDR1 LNHDA and CDR2 SQIVND (reference sequence). CDR3 region: CASSIGTDNSPLHF. The CDR3 DNA sequence: TGTGCCAGTAGTATCGGGACAGATAATTCACCCCTCCACTTT.

In DNA form, the CDR3 reads TGTGCCAGCAGTTTATACCCTAGCGGGAGGGTCAATGAGCAGTTCTTC. It translates to CASSLYPSGRVNEQFF. The V and J genes are TRBV27 and TRBJ2-1; 12 positions agree with TRBD2. The CDR3 runs 16 residues. V shed 1 base and J 6 bases; nucleotides not matched to a gene: 4. The V gene's germline CDR1 is MNHEY and CDR2 SMNVEV (reference sequence).

The chain has TRBV29-1 and TRBJ2-1, with 7 bases aligning to TRBD1. V lost 6 bases to trimming and J lost 5 bases; unmatched junction nucleotides: 28. Per germline, CDR1 SQVTM and CDR2 ANQGSEA. The CDR3 has 20 residues. This CDR3 reads CSVGKRQGSVLRPIHNEQFF. CDR3 sequence (DNA): TGCAGCGTCGGCAAAAGACAGGGATCGGTTTTGCGACCGATACACAATGAGCAGTTCTTC.

This sequence joins TRBV5-6 and TRBJ1-5; 7 bases fit TRBD1. There are 15 residues in the CDR3. After removal of 4 bases from V and 4 bases from J, the junction contained 8 bases not matched to a gene. In germline, CDR1 is SGHDT, CDR2 YYEEEE. This CDR3 is CASSRYRGANQPQHF. The CDR3 DNA is TGTGCCAGCAGCAGATACAGGGGCGCAAATCAGCCCCAGCATTTT.

This chain connects TRBV27 to TRBJ1-3; D might be TRBD1 (5 bases). This CDR3 comprises 16 residues. V lost 4 bases and J 2 bases, leaving 15 bases between the germline ends. In germline, CDR1 is MNHEY, CDR2 SMNVEV (reference sequence). As DNA, the CDR3 is TGTGCCAGCAGTTCGGGGGGATGGGGGACTGGAAACACCATATATTTT. Its translation: CASSSGGWGTGNTIYF.